This T cell receptor (beta chain) stems from a study of spatial heterogeneity in lung cancer. For the study at large: Across the raw uncorrected reads, a unique TCR and UMI combination was observed, on average, more than ten times.

The V gene end was trimmed by 4 bases and the J gene end by 0 bases; junction bases not matched to a gene: 6. Per the germline V gene, CDR1 is SGHRS and CDR2 is YFSETQ. This CDR3 contains 15 residues. Every TCR cDNA molecule bore its own unique molecular identifier. Via MiXCR, TCRdb re-called the 5' RACE reads, giving one row per CDR3 protein. The table lists 20,000 or so distinct CDR3 sequences, 3% to 3.5% of them singletons. Specified time point: sample taken at primary tumor resection. Whole RNA came from tumor, nontumor lung or frozen PBMC and was sequenced without being sorted. The donors comprised 60 to 80 untreated early-stage non-small cell lung cancer patients. Ten or more counts support this clonotype.

The rearrangement uses TRBV5-1 and TRBJ1-2, with TRBD1 matching over 7 bases. The sequenced sample was PBMCs, obtained at surgery. The TCR was taken from a female donor with early-stage non-small cell lung cancer. The CDR3 sequence is CASSAGQAANYGYTF. DNA for the CDR3: TGCGCCAGCAGCGCCGGACAGGCCGCTAACTATGGCTACACCTTC.